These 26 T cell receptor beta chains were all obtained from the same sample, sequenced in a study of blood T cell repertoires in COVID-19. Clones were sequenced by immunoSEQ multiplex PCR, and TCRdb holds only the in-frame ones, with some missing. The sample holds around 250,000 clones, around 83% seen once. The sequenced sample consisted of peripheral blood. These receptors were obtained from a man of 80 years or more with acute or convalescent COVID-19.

Here the CDR3 DNA reads TGTGCCAGCAGTTGGGACAGGGCAACGGGTCAGCCCCAGCATTTT. Translation: CASSWDRATGQPQHF. The genes are TRBV2 and TRBJ1-5, with TRBD1 identical over 9 bases. J was trimmed by 6 bases and V by 5 bases; bases with no gene match: 8. The CDR3 spans 15 residues. Per the germline V gene, CDR1 is SNHLY and CDR2 is FYNNEI.

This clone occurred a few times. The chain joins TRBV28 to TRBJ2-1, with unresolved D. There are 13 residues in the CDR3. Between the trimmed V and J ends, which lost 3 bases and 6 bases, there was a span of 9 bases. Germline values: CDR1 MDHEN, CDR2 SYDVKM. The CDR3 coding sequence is TGTGCCAGCAGTTTCGGTTTTGGCAATGAGCAGTTCTTC. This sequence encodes CASSFGFGNEQFF.

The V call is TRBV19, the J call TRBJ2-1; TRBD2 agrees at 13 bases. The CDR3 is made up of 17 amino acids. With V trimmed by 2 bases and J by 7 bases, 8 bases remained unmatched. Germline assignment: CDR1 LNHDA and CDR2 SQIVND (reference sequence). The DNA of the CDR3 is TGTGCCAGTAGTATAAGGGTACTAGCGGGGGGGAGGAATGAGCAGTTCTTC. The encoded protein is CASSIRVLAGGRNEQFF.

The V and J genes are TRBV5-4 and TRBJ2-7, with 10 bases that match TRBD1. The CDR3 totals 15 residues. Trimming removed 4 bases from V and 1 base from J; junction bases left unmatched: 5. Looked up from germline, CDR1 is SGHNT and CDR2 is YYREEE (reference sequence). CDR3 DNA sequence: TGTGCCAGCAGCGCAGGGACAGGGGATTCCTACGAGCAGTACTTC. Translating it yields CASSAGTGDSYEQYF.

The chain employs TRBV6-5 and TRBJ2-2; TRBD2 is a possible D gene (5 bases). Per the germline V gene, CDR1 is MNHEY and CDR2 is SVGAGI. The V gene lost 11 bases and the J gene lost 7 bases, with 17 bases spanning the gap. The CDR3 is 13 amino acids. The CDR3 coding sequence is TGTGCCGGACGGCTAGCTGGAGGCGGGGAGCTGTTTTTT. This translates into CAGRLAGGGELFF.

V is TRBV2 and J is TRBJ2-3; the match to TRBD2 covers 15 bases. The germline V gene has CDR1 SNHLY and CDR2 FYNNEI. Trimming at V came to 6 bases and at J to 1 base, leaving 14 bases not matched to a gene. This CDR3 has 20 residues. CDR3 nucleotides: TGTGCCAGCAGCGGTCGGACTAGCGGGGGGGTACAACTGCGCACAGATACGCAGTATTTT. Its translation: CASSGRTSGGVQLRTDTQYF.

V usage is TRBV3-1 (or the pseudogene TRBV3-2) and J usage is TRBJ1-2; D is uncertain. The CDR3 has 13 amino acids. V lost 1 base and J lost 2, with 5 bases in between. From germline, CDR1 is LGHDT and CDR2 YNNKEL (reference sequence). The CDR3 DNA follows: TGTGCCAGCAGCCAAGCCAGGAACTATGGCTACACCTTC. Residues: CASSQARNYGYTF.

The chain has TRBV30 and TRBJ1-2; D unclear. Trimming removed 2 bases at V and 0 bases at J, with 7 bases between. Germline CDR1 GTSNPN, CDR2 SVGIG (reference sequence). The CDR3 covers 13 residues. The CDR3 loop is CAWSTLANYGYTF. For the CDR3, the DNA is TGTGCCTGGAGTACGTTAGCTAACTATGGCTACACCTTC.

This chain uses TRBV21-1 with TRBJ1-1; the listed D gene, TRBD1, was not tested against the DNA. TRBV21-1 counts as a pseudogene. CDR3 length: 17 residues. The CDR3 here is CASSNTVDRRLNTEAFF. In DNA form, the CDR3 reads TGTGCCAGCAGCAATACGGTGGACAGAAGACTAAACACTGAAGCTTTCTTT.

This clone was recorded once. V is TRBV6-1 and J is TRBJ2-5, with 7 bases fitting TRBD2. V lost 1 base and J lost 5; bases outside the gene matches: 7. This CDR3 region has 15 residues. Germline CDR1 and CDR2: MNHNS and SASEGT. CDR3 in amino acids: CASSEGGSSGETQYF. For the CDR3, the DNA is TGTGCCAGCAGTGAAGGGGGGTCTAGCGGTGAGACCCAGTACTTC.

The CDR3 here is CASSPRDTLSYNEQFF. The CDR3 DNA follows: TGTGCCAGTAGTCCTAGGGACACCCTTTCCTACAATGAGCAGTTCTTC. The rearrangement joins TRBV19 to TRBJ2-1; D might be TRBD1 (6 bases). The V gene lost 5 bases and the J gene lost 1 base, with 15 bases spanning the gap. The CDR3 loop spans 16 amino acids. Looked up from germline, CDR1 is LNHDA and CDR2 is SQIVND (reference sequence). The whole variable domain, remainder taken from reference TRBV19 and TRBJ2-1, is DGGITQSPKYLFRKEGQNVTLSCEQNLNHDAMYWYRQDPGQGLRLIYYSQIVNDFQKGDIAEGYSVSREKKESFPLTVTSAQKNPTAFYLCASSPRDTLSYNEQFFGPGTRLTVL.

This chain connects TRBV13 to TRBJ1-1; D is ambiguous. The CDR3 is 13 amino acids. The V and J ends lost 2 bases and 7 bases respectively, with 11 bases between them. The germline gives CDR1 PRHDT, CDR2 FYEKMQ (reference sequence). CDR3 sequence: CASSLSGYGEAFF. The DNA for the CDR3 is TGTGCCAGCAGCTTATCAGGATACGGTGAAGCTTTCTTT.

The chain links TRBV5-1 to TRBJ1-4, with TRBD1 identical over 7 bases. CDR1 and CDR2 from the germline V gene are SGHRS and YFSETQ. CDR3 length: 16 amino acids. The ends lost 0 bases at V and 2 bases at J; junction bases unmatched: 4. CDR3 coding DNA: TGCGCCAGCAGCTTGGGGAGGGGGCTCACTAATGAAAAACTGTTTTTT. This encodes CASSLGRGLTNEKLFF. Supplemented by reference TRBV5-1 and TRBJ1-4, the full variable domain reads KAGVTQTPRYLIKTRGQQVTLSCSPISGHRSVSWYQQTPGQGLQFLFEYFSETQRNKGNFPGRFSGRQFSNSRSEMNVSTLELGDSALYLCASSLGRGLTNEKLFFGSGTQLSVL.

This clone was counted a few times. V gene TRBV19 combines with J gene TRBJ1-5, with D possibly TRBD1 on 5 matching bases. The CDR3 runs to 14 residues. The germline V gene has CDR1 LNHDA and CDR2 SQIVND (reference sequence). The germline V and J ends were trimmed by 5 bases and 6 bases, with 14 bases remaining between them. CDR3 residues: CASSWQGAPQPQHF. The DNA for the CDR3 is TGTGCCAGTAGTTGGCAGGGTGCGCCTCAGCCCCAGCATTTT.

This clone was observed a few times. As DNA, the CDR3 is TGTGCCAGCAGTATACAGGTTGGGACTGAAGCTTTCTTT. It encodes CASSIQVGTEAFF. This chain links TRBV28 with TRBJ1-1; D might be TRBD1 (5 bases). The CDR3 consists of 13 residues. Trimming shortened V by 5 bases and J by 5 bases, and 12 bases separated the two germline ends. Germline CDR1 reads MDHEN; CDR2 reads SYDVKM. The full variable domain, with the rest looked up from reference TRBV28 and TRBJ1-1, is DVKVTQSSRYLVKRTGEKVFLECVQDMDHENMFWYRQDPGLGLRLIYFSYDVKMKEKGDIPEGYSVSREKKERFSLILESASTNQTSMYLCASSIQVGTEAFFGQGTRLTVV.

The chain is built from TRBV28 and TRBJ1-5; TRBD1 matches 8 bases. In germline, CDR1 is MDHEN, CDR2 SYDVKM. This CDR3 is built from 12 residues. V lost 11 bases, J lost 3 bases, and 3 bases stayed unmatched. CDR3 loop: CAGQGNNQPQHF. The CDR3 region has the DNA TGTGCCGGACAGGGAAACAATCAGCCCCAGCATTTT. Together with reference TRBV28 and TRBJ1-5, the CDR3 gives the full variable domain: DVKVTQSSRYLVKRTGEKVFLECVQDMDHENMFWYRQDPGLGLRLIYFSYDVKMKEKGDIPEGYSVSREKKERFSLILESASTNQTSMYLCAGQGNNQPQHFGDGTRLSIL.

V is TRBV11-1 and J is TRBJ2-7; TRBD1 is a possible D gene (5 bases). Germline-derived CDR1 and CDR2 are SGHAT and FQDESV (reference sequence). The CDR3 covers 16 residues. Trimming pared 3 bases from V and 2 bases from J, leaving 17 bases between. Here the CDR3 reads CASSFPGGAFTYEQYF. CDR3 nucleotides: TGTGCCAGCAGCTTCCCTGGTGGGGCTTTTACCTACGAGCAGTACTTC. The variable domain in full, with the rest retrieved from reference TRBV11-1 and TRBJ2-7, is EAEVAQSPRYKITEKSQAVAFWCDPISGHATLYWYRQILGQGPELLVQFQDESVVDDSQLPKDRFSAERLKGVDSTLKIQPAELGDSAMYLCASSFPGGAFTYEQYFGPGTRLTVT.

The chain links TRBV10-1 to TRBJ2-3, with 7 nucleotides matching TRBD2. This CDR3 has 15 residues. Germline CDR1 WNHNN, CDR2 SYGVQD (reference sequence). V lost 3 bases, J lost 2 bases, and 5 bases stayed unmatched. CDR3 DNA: TGCGCCAGCAGTGAACCGGGACTACTCACAGATACGCAGTATTTT. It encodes CASSEPGLLTDTQYF.

The CDR3 protein is CASSIQVSRANVLTF. The CDR3 DNA reads as TGTGCCAGTAGTATCCAGGTGAGCCGGGCCAACGTCCTGACTTTC. The gene calls are TRBV19 and TRBJ2-6; D gene uncertain. The CDR3 runs 15 residues. Trimming shortened V by 3 bases and J by 5 bases, and 11 bases separated the two germline ends. The germline CDR1 and CDR2 sequences are LNHDA and SQIVND (reference sequence).

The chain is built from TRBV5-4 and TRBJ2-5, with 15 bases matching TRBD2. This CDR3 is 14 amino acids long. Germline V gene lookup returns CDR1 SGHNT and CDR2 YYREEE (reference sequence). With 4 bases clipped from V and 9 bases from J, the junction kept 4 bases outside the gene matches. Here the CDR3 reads CASSPRTSGGAQYF. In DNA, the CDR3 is TGTGCCAGCAGCCCTAGGACTAGCGGGGGGGCCCAGTACTTC.

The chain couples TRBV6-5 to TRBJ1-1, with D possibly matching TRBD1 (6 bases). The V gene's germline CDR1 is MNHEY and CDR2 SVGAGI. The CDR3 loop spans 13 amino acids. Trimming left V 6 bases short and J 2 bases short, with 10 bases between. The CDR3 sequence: CASSRRGNTEAFF. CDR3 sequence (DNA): TGTGCCAGCAGCCGCAGGGGTAACACTGAAGCTTTCTTT.

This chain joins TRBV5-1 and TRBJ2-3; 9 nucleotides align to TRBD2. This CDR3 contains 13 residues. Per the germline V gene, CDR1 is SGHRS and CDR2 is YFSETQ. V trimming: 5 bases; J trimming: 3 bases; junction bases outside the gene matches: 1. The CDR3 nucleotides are TGCGCCAGCAGGACTAGCGGAACAGATACGCAGTATTTT. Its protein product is CASRTSGTDTQYF.

In nucleotides, the CDR3 is TGTGCCACGACAAAATTCCCGCACACGATAACAGGGAGAAGAGGCTACACCTTC. As protein: CATTKFPHTITGRRGYTF. This rearrangement joins TRBV11-3 to TRBJ1-2, with D possibly being TRBD1 (6 bases). The germline CDR1 and CDR2 sequences are SGHNT and YENEEA. V lost 10 bases and J lost 8, with 35 bases in between. CDR3 length: 18 amino acids.

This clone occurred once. CDR3 DNA sequence: TGCGCCAGCAGCTTGCGACAGTTCGCGAACACCGGGGAGCTGTTTTTT. It is translated as CASSLRQFANTGELFF. The chain joins TRBV5-1 to TRBJ2-2, with D possibly matching TRBD1 (5 bases). The CDR3 sequence is 16 residues long. Trimming left V 1 base short and J 0 bases short, with 10 bases between. Germline V gene data show CDR1 as SGHRS and CDR2 as YFSETQ.

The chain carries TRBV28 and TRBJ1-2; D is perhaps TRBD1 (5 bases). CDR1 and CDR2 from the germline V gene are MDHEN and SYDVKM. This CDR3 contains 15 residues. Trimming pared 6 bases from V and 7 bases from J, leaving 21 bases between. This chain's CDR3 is CASSPLRGSPGGYTF. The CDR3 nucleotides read TGTGCCAGCAGCCCCCTCCGGGGGTCTCCCGGTGGCTACACCTTC.

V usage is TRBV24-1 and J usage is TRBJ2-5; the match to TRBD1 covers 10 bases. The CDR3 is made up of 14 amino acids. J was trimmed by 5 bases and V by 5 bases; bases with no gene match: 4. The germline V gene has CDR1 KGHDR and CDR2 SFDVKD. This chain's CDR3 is CATSGQGAWETQYF. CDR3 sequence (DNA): TGTGCCACCAGTGGACAGGGGGCTTGGGAGACCCAGTACTTC.